This entry lists 24 T cell receptor beta chains sequenced from one sample in a study of shared clonotypes between healthy human individuals. The protocol was immunoSEQ multiplex PCR, while the TCRdb copy is restricted to in-frame clones and leaves out a portion. This sample yields about 2.4 million clones, of which roughly 93% are seen a single time; approximately 0.35% belongs to the top ten. Sample: naive CD4+ T cells from PBMCs. Sample subset: CD45RA+ positively selected. The source is a man younger than 35 in good health. Some clones in this sample may be carry-over from other donors' samples.

With regard to this clone: The identical CDR3 is also encoded by other nucleotide sequences in the sample. The chain is built from TRBV7-3 and TRBJ2-2, with TRBD1 matching 7 bases. Per germline, CDR1 SGHTA and CDR2 FQGTGA. The CDR3 is 13 amino acids. Trimming took 4 bases from V and 7 from J; bases not matched to a gene: 3. The CDR3 region has the DNA TGTGCCAGCAGCTCCCCAGGGGGCGGGGAGCTGTTTTTT. This translates into CASSSPGGGELFF.

CDR3 sequence (DNA): TGCGCCAGCAGCTTGAGTAGCGGGAGAACGGAGACCCAGTACTTC. Translation gives CASSLSSGRTETQYF. The chain uses TRBV5-1 and TRBJ2-5; 9 positions match TRBD2. CDR3 length equals 15 residues. CDR1 SGHRS and CDR2 YFSETQ come from the germline V gene. V shed 1 base, J shed 5 bases, and the junction held 6 bases outside the gene matches.

CDR3 nucleotides: TGTGCCATCAGTGAGTCTGGTCCAGCCGGTGCTTTCTTT. Translating gives CAISESGPAGAFF. This chain connects TRBV10-3 to TRBJ1-1; D unclear. V lost 0 bases, J lost 11 bases, and 13 bases lay in between. The CDR3 is made up of 13 amino acids. CDR1 ENHRY and CDR2 SYGVKD come from the germline V gene.

This rearrangement joins TRBV4-3 to TRBJ2-1, with D tentatively TRBD2 (5 bases). The CDR3 consists of 14 residues. The V end was cut by 0 bases, the J end by 11 bases, with 14 bases between. The V gene's germline CDR1 is LGHNA and CDR2 YSLEER. In DNA form, the CDR3 reads TGCGCCAGCAGCCAAGATCCGGAGGCCAGCAAGCAGTTCTTC. This translates into CASSQDPEASKQFF.

The V call is TRBV19, the J call TRBJ2-5, with TRBD2 identical over 13 bases. CDR3 length: 16 residues. V gave up 4 bases and J gave up 5 bases; unmatched junction bases: 7. Germline CDR1 reads LNHDA; CDR2 reads SQIVND (reference sequence). CDR3 sequence (DNA): TGTGCCAGTAGTACCGGACTAGCGGGAGTTTGGGAGACCCAGTACTTC. Translation gives CASSTGLAGVWETQYF.

This chain's CDR3 is CASSPTAGGHGANTEAFF. The CDR3 region has the DNA TGTGCCAGCTCACCAACCGCGGGGGGCCACGGAGCGAACACTGAAGCTTTCTTT. V and J are TRBV18 and TRBJ1-1, with a tentative D call TRBD1 (6 bases). The CDR3 totals 18 residues. CDR1 is KGHSH and CDR2 is LQKENI in the germline V gene. V was cut by 2 bases and J by 1 base, with 20 bases left in between.

The rearrangement links TRBV9 to TRBJ2-2; D is possibly TRBD1 or TRBD2 (5 bases each). Trimming cost V 4 bases and J 0 bases, with 10 bases left between them. Germline lookup yields CDR1 SGDLS and CDR2 YYNGEE. CDR3 length equals 15 residues. The CDR3 is CASSLGTANTGELFF. The CDR3 DNA reads TGTGCCAGCAGCCTTGGGACCGCGAACACCGGGGAGCTGTTTTTT.

This sequence joins TRBV28 and TRBJ1-5; D uncertain. Germline CDR1 reads MDHEN; CDR2 reads SYDVKM. The CDR3 has 14 residues. The V end lost 2 bases, the J end lost 0 bases, and 5 bases lay between the germline ends. Written as DNA, the CDR3 is TGTGCCAGCAGTTTAGAACGTAGCAATCAGCCCCAGCATTTT. Encoded protein: CASSLERSNQPQHF.

The chain is built from TRBV5-1 and TRBJ1-4; unclear D gene. CDR3 size: 14 residues. Trimming removed 4 bases at V and 2 bases at J, with 9 bases between. The germline CDR1 and CDR2 sequences are SGHRS and YFSETQ. For the CDR3, the DNA is TGCGCCAGCAGCGGATCCCCGACTAATGAAAAACTGTTTTTT. Its translation: CASSGSPTNEKLFF.

For this clone: Other DNA sequences in this sample translate to the same CDR3. V is TRBV28 and J is TRBJ1-2; 9 nucleotides match TRBD1. Germline V gives CDR1 MDHEN, CDR2 SYDVKM. V was clipped by 5 bases and J by 8 bases; unmatched bases: 6. The CDR3 has 13 residues. In nucleotides, the CDR3 is TGTGCCAGCAGTACTCGGACAGGGGAAGGCTACACCTTC. Protein product: CASSTRTGEGYTF.

The chain joins TRBV5-1 to TRBJ2-3; D is perhaps TRBD2 (6 bases). The germline V gene has CDR1 SGHRS and CDR2 YFSETQ. V lost 2 bases to trimming and J lost 3 bases, with 13 bases between them. The CDR3 has 15 residues. CDR3: CASSLSVGGTDTQYF. The CDR3, as DNA: TGCGCCAGCAGCTTATCTGTTGGAGGGACAGATACGCAGTATTTT.

Remarks on this clone: Other DNA sequences in the sample encode the same CDR3. This chain connects TRBV5-1 to TRBJ2-3, with D maybe TRBD2 (6 bases). Per the germline V gene, CDR1 is SGHRS and CDR2 is YFSETQ. This CDR3 contains 14 residues. V was shortened by 4 bases and J by 2 bases, with 11 bases between the two germline ends. CDR3: CASSLGDFTDTQYF. The CDR3 nucleotides are TGCGCCAGCAGCCTGGGGGACTTCACAGATACGCAGTATTTT.

J is TRBJ1-3 and V is TRBV28; TRBD1 aligns across 7 bases. V shed 5 bases, J shed 0 bases, and the junction held 13 bases outside the gene matches. Germline V CDR1 and CDR2: MDHEN, SYDVKM. This CDR3 contains 18 residues. This CDR3 reads CASSLLPTGRISGNTIYF. The CDR3 coding sequence is TGTGCCAGCAGTCTCCTTCCGACAGGGAGAATCTCTGGAAACACCATATATTTT. The entire variable domain, with the rest obtained from reference TRBV28 and TRBJ1-3, is as follows: DVKVTQSSRYLVKRTGEKVFLECVQDMDHENMFWYRQDPGLGLRLIYFSYDVKMKEKGDIPEGYSVSREKKERFSLILESASTNQTSMYLCASSLLPTGRISGNTIYFGEGSWLTVV.

Concerning this clone: Distinct nucleotide sequences in the sample also encode this CDR3. The chain joins TRBV28 to TRBJ1-2, with 9 bases that match TRBD1. Trimming cost V 4 bases and J 5 bases; bases outside gene matches: 5. Germline V gene data show CDR1 as MDHEN and CDR2 as SYDVKM. The CDR3 length is 14 residues. The CDR3 loop reads CASSSGQGTYGYTF. CDR3 coding DNA: TGTGCCAGCAGTTCAGGACAGGGGACGTATGGCTACACCTTC.

This chain uses TRBV28 with TRBJ1-5; no clear D gene. V lost 6 bases, J lost 7 bases, and 13 bases lay in between. The CDR3 runs 13 residues. Per the germline V gene, CDR1 is MDHEN and CDR2 is SYDVKM. This chain's CDR3 is CASSLHDNQPQHF. The CDR3 DNA is TGTGCCAGCAGCCTCCATGATAACCAGCCCCAGCATTTT. Complete variable domain (other parts from reference TRBV28 and TRBJ1-5): DVKVTQSSRYLVKRTGEKVFLECVQDMDHENMFWYRQDPGLGLRLIYFSYDVKMKEKGDIPEGYSVSREKKERFSLILESASTNQTSMYLCASSLHDNQPQHFGDGTRLSIL.

The J gene is TRBJ2-7, the V gene TRBV7-9; TRBD1 agrees at 11 bases. The J segment lost 7 bases and the V segment lost 5 bases, leaving 13 bases of the junction unmatched. CDR1 is SEHNR and CDR2 is FQNEAQ in the germline V gene (reference sequence). The CDR3 extends over 16 amino acids. The CDR3 loop reads CASSPPLGDRGGEQYF. CDR3 DNA: TGTGCCAGCAGCCCCCCACTTGGGGACAGGGGGGGTGAGCAGTACTTC. The full variable domain, rest sourced from reference TRBV7-9 and TRBJ2-7, is DTGVSQNPRHKITKRGQNVTFRCDPISEHNRLYWYRQTLGQGPEFLTYFQNEAQLEKSRLLSDRFSAERPKGSFSTLEIQRTEQGDSAMYLCASSPPLGDRGGEQYFGPGTRLTVT.

The chain employs TRBV2 and TRBJ2-7; weak D call: TRBD2 (5 bases). The CDR3 spans 12 residues. Germline V gene lookup returns CDR1 SNHLY and CDR2 FYNNEI. With 5 bases removed from V and 3 bases from J, the gap between germline ends came to 8 bases. As DNA, the CDR3 is TGTGCCAGCAGTTTGGACTTCTACGAGCAGTACTTC. Translating it yields CASSLDFYEQYF.

The chain has TRBV7-2 and TRBJ2-1, with D possibly TRBD2 on 7 matching bases. Per the germline V gene, CDR1 is SGHTA and CDR2 is FQGNSA. V was shortened by 5 bases and J by 1 base, with 15 bases between the two germline ends. The CDR3 runs to 16 residues. CDR3 loop: CASSPGRGASYNEQFF. DNA for the CDR3: TGTGCCAGCAGCCCGGGACGGGGGGCATCCTACAATGAGCAGTTCTTC.

This clone came up once. V gene TRBV10-3 combines with J gene TRBJ2-6, with TRBD1 matching 7 bases. CDR3 length: 18 residues. J gave up 0 bases and V 4 bases, and 9 bases lay outside the gene matches. Germline loops: CDR1 ENHRY, CDR2 SYGVKD. The CDR3 is CAISARGGVDSGANVLTF. The CDR3 nucleotides read TGTGCCATCAGTGCCCGAGGGGGCGTTGACTCTGGGGCCAACGTCCTGACTTTC.

The rearrangement uses TRBV7-2 and TRBJ2-7; D remains ambiguous. The V end was cut by 1 base, the J end by 2 bases, with 18 bases between. The CDR3 contains 17 residues. The germline V gene has CDR1 SGHTA and CDR2 FQGNSA. The CDR3 nucleotides read TGTGCCAGCAGCTTAGAGAGCTCAATTTTCACCCCCTACGAGCAGTACTTC. It encodes CASSLESSIFTPYEQYF.

The gene calls are TRBV29-1 and TRBJ2-7; TRBD1 is a possible D gene (6 bases). V was shortened by 3 bases and J by 3 bases, with 21 bases between the two germline ends. Germline CDR1 is SQVTM and CDR2 is ANQGSEA. This CDR3 is built from 16 residues. The CDR3 DNA reads TGCAGCGTTGAGACATCCCGGGACATCCTACACTACGAGCAGTACTTC. This translates into CSVETSRDILHYEQYF.

The chain carries TRBV11-2 and TRBJ2-1; 7 bases align to TRBD2. Germline V gives CDR1 SGHAT, CDR2 FQNNGV. After removal of 1 base from V and 3 bases from J, the junction contained 6 bases not matched to a gene. The CDR3 is 16 amino acids. The CDR3 spells CASSLVAGVIYNEQFF. CDR3 nucleotide sequence: TGTGCCAGCAGCTTAGTCGCGGGAGTTATCTACAATGAGCAGTTCTTC.

This chain links TRBV15 with TRBJ1-3; D not certain. CDR1 and CDR2 (germline): LNHNV, YYDKDF (reference sequence). The CDR3 is 16 residues long. The V and J ends lost 0 bases and 5 bases respectively, with 14 bases between them. The CDR3 protein is CATSREDLRTRNTIYF. The CDR3 DNA sequence: TGTGCCACCAGCAGAGAAGACCTCCGCACAAGAAACACCATATATTTT.

The chain has TRBV5-1 and TRBJ1-1; D not resolved. Per germline, CDR1 SGHRS and CDR2 YFSETQ. V dropped 4 bases and J dropped 2 bases, with 12 bases sitting between them. The CDR3 is 14 amino acids. CDR3: CASSRPDGNTEAFF. DNA for the CDR3: TGCGCCAGCAGCCGGCCGGACGGAAACACTGAAGCTTTCTTT.